The following is a T cell receptor (beta chain) sequence with its context. The antigen remains unidentified. None of the donors, who were healthy HIV-negative adults, had recently had acute infections or vaccinations. Memory CD4+ cells were the fraction left after CD45RA+ naive selection. Produced via immunoSEQ multiplex PCR; TCRdb's table is partial and in-frame only. The repertoire holds 1,100,000 or so clones, with 75% to 85% as singletons. These data originate in a study of shared clonotypes between healthy human individuals. Overall study findings and caveats: Shared clonotypes: about 5.3% naive CD4, roughly 3.8% naive CD8, around 2.4% memory CD4, around 0.4% memory CD8.

In germline, CDR1 is SGHRS, CDR2 YFSETQ. Trimming cost V 0 bases and J 0 bases, with 13 bases left between them. The CDR3 has 17 residues. This TCR derives from a man aged 18 to 29 in good health. Some clones in this sample may be carry-over from other donors' samples. Sequenced material: memory CD4+ T cells from PBMCs. Stated subset: CD45RA-negative fraction. The rearrangement links TRBV5-1 to TRBJ2-1, with no clear D. In DNA, the CDR3 is TGCGCCAGCAGCTTGGCTTTAGGAACCAGCTCCTACAATGAGCAGTTCTTC. The encoded protein is CASSLALGTSSYNEQFF.